What follows describes a single T cell receptor beta chain. The antigen remains undetermined. This may be a read error: a much more frequent sequence differs by one nucleotide. This CDR3 fails to terminate in the conserved phenylalanine or tryptophan, so it likely reflects a read error. Germline CDR1 is MNHEY and CDR2 is SVGAGI. The CDR3 spans 14 residues. Trimming stripped 6 bases from V and 5 bases from J, with 17 bases between. The record originates from a study of tumor and adjacent non-tumor tissue in lung cancer. Study overall: Stage I to III disease affected ten to eleven men and 5 women aged about 31 to 85. The study, taken as a whole, reports: Shorter survival was associated with higher TCR diversity in tumors.

This sample's RNA came from whole unsorted tissue. The library came from three nested PCR rounds adapted from ARM-PCR protocols. Using its own MiXCR run on the multiplex PCR reads, TCRdb lists one record per CDR3 protein. Of under 150,000 distinct CDR3 sequences in the sample, approximately 66% were seen once. This TCR came from a man aged 55 to 69 with small cell lung cancer. V is TRBV6-5 and J is TRBJ2-7; D ambiguous. Sequenced material: lung tumor tissue. CDR3 DNA sequence: TGTGCCAGCAGCCGGGCCCAACTGCCCCACGAGCAGTACTTA. It translates to CASSRAQLPHEQYL.